The clone carrying this T cell receptor (beta chain) was picked up one time. The sample originates from a study of blood T cell repertoires in COVID-19. The wider study: T cells, B-cell-depleted T cells, or PBMCs supplied cDNA or gDNA.

V trimming: 1 base; J trimming: 3 bases; junction bases outside the gene matches: 2. The germline V gene has CDR1 LNHDA and CDR2 SQIVND (reference sequence). The CDR3 spans 14 residues. As originally analysed: From reference gene primer amplification, estimates of nucleated cell counts were derived. The method was immunoSEQ multiplex PCR; TCRdb's version includes in-frame clones alone and lacks a portion of them. That table gives V, J and clone size, and the DNA gave D and trimming. The data contain 76,000 or so clones, about 80% of them singletons. The chain recombines TRBV19 with TRBJ2-7, with 8 bases that match TRBD1. Sequencing was performed on peripheral blood. This clonotype was sampled from a man aged 50 or older with acute or convalescent COVID-19. In DNA form, the CDR3 reads TGTGCCAGTAGTATAGGGACAGGGCTCTACGAGCAGTACTTC. Translating gives CASSIGTGLYEQYF.